One sample yielded the 24 T cell receptor beta chains listed below, sequenced in a study of blood T cell repertoires in COVID-19. Some clones are missing from TCRdb's copy, which holds only in-frame ones; the method was immunoSEQ multiplex PCR. The sample contains roughly 110,000 clones, approximately 90% of which appear only once. The sequenced sample consisted of peripheral blood. The source is a woman in her fifties or sixties with acute or convalescent COVID-19.

DNA of the CDR3: TGTGCCAGCAGCGAAACAGCCCACCAAGAGACCCAGTACTTC. This codes for CASSETAHQETQYF. This chain links TRBV7-9 with TRBJ2-5; D ambiguous. This CDR3 contains 14 residues. CDR1 and CDR2 (germline): SEHNR, FQNEAQ (reference sequence). The V end was cut by 5 bases, the J end by 0 bases, with 10 bases between.

The chain uses TRBV6-5 and TRBJ2-3; D ambiguous. Trimming removed 7 bases at V and 6 bases at J, with 14 bases between. The germline V gene encodes CDR1 MNHEY and CDR2 SVGAGI. The CDR3 has 13 amino acids. The CDR3 here is CASKARIRDTQYF. The CDR3 DNA sequence: TGTGCCAGCAAGGCCAGGATAAGGGATACGCAGTATTTT.

As for this clone: Distinct nucleotide sequences in the sample also encode this CDR3. The CDR3 DNA sequence: TGTGCCAGTAGTATAGGAGGGAACACTGAAGCTTTCTTT. Residues: CASSIGGNTEAFF. V usage is TRBV19 and J usage is TRBJ1-1; D is unclear. The CDR3 sequence is 13 residues long. The germline V and J ends were trimmed by 1 base and 1 base, with 4 bases remaining between them. CDR1 and CDR2 (germline): LNHDA, SQIVND (reference sequence). The full variable domain, in which reference TRBV19 and TRBJ1-1 provide the parts outside the CDR3, is DGGITQSPKYLFRKEGQNVTLSCEQNLNHDAMYWYRQDPGQGLRLIYYSQIVNDFQKGDIAEGYSVSREKKESFPLTVTSAQKNPTAFYLCASSIGGNTEAFFGQGTRLTVV.

V gene TRBV10-2 combines with J gene TRBJ1-2, with 7 bases lining up with TRBD1. This CDR3 spans 16 amino acids. CDR1 and CDR2 (germline): WSHSY, SAAADI. J was trimmed by 3 bases and V by 5 bases; bases with no gene match: 12. The CDR3 sequence: CASSPGGNFLYYGYTF. CDR3 DNA sequence: TGCGCCAGCAGTCCAGGGGGGAACTTCCTCTACTATGGCTACACCTTC.

J is TRBJ1-5 and V is TRBV19; D unclear. The V end was cut by 5 bases, the J end by 0 bases, with 11 bases between. Germline assignment: CDR1 LNHDA and CDR2 SQIVND (reference sequence). This CDR3 comprises 15 residues. In DNA form, the CDR3 reads TGTGCCAGTAGTGCGCGACACCTTAGCAATCAGCCCCAGCATTTT. Translation gives CASSARHLSNQPQHF.

A single count supports this clone. This chain connects TRBV21-1 to TRBJ2-7; the table's D call TRBD2 went unverified against the DNA. TRBV21-1 represents a pseudogene. The CDR3 consists of 18 residues. The CDR3: CASSKALPALAESYEQYF. The CDR3 DNA reads as TGTGCCAGCAGCAAAGCGCTGCCGGCACTAGCGGAGTCCTACGAGCAGTACTTC.

The V call is TRBV27, the J call TRBJ1-3; D is ambiguous. The CDR3 length is 12 residues. The V end lost 7 bases, the J end lost 3 bases, and 7 bases lay between the germline ends. CDR1 is MNHEY and CDR2 is SMNVEV in the germline V gene (reference sequence). The CDR3 bases are TGTGCCAGCACCGGGGATGGAAACACCATATATTTT. Translation: CASTGDGNTIYF.

J is TRBJ2-1 and V is TRBV30, with 7 nucleotides matching TRBD2. CDR1 and CDR2 (germline): GTSNPN, SVGIG (reference sequence). V lost 2 bases to trimming and J lost 14 bases; unmatched junction nucleotides: 9. The CDR3 extends over 12 amino acids. The CDR3 here is CAWSRPSGPKFF. In DNA form, the CDR3 reads TGTGCCTGGAGTCGGCCTAGCGGCCCGAAGTTCTTC.

The rearrangement links TRBV2 to TRBJ2-7; 8 nucleotides agree with TRBD1. This CDR3 region has 12 residues. V trimming: 9 bases; J trimming: 2 bases; junction bases outside the gene matches: 3. CDR1 is SNHLY, CDR2 FYNNEI, per germline. The CDR3 here is CASSQGAYEQYF. The CDR3 DNA reads TGTGCCAGTTCACAGGGGGCCTACGAGCAGTACTTC. The full variable domain, rest sourced from reference TRBV2 and TRBJ2-7, is EPEVTQTPSHQVTQMGQEVILRCVPISNHLYFYWYRQILGQKVEFLVSFYNNEISEKSEIFDDQFSVERPDGSNFTLKIRSTKLEDSAMYFCASSQGAYEQYFGPGTRLTVT.

The rearrangement joins TRBV19 to TRBJ2-1, with 12 bases lining up with TRBD2. The ends lost 4 bases at V and 7 bases at J; junction bases unmatched: 5. The CDR3 is 15 amino acids. Per germline, CDR1 LNHDA and CDR2 SQIVND (reference sequence). The CDR3 region is CASSSSSGGANEQFF. The DNA for the CDR3 is TGTGCCAGTAGTAGTTCTAGCGGGGGGGCGAATGAGCAGTTCTTC.

The chain combines TRBV2 with TRBJ2-5, with 15 bases matching TRBD2. Germline assignment: CDR1 SNHLY and CDR2 FYNNEI. Trimming at V came to 6 bases and at J to 7 bases, leaving 15 bases not matched to a gene. The CDR3 extends over 18 amino acids. In DNA, the CDR3 is TGTGCCAGCAGACCTTCCGGGACTAGCGGGGGGCCTCGGGGGACCCAGTACTTC. This gives the protein CASRPSGTSGGPRGTQYF.

The V gene is TRBV5-1, the J gene TRBJ1-5; D is perhaps TRBD1 (5 bases). Trimming removed 4 bases from V and 5 bases from J, with 13 bases in between. CDR3 length equals 14 residues. Germline CDR1 and CDR2: SGHRS and YFSETQ. CDR3 nucleotide sequence: TGCGCCAGCAGCCGTCAGGGTGGAGATCAGCCCCAGCATTTT. Its protein is CASSRQGGDQPQHF.

The chain employs TRBV6-5 and TRBJ1-2; maybe TRBD1 (5 bases). Trimming took 5 bases from V and 4 from J, leaving 11 bases between them. The CDR3 has 13 residues. CDR1 and CDR2 (germline): MNHEY, SVGAGI. The CDR3: CASSLQVAYGYTF. CDR3 coding DNA: TGTGCCAGCAGTCTACAGGTCGCCTATGGCTACACCTTC.

The chain has TRBV18 and TRBJ1-1; 8 bases are a match to TRBD1. Looked up from germline, CDR1 is KGHSH and CDR2 is LQKENI. This CDR3 comprises 14 residues. With V trimmed by 3 bases and J by 1 base, 1 base remained unmatched. CDR3 loop: CASSPGQENTEAFF. In nucleotides, the CDR3 is TGTGCCAGCTCACCGGGACAGGAGAACACTGAAGCTTTCTTT.

This chain connects TRBV27 to TRBJ2-7; 7 bases align to TRBD2. The CDR3 spans 14 residues. Germline V gene data show CDR1 as MNHEY and CDR2 as SMNVEV (reference sequence). V lost 6 bases, J lost 7 bases, and 12 bases stayed unmatched. In DNA, the CDR3 is TGTGCCAGCAGCCCCGGGACTACCCTATTAGAGCAGTACTTC. This codes for CASSPGTTLLEQYF.

The J gene is TRBJ1-5, the V gene TRBV5-8; 8 positions match TRBD1. Germline CDR1 reads SGHTS; CDR2 reads YDEGEE. The trim removed 4 bases at V and 4 bases at J, leaving 4 bases unmatched. The CDR3 has 14 residues. The CDR3 sequence is CASSARTGNQPQHF. CDR3 bases: TGTGCCAGCAGCGCGAGGACAGGGAATCAGCCCCAGCATTTT. The whole variable domain, filled in from reference TRBV5-8 and TRBJ1-5, reads EAGVTQSPTHLIKTRGQQATLRCSPISGHTSVYWYQQALGLGLQFLLWYDEGEERNRGNFPPRFSGRQFPNYSSELNVNALELEDSALYLCASSARTGNQPQHFGDGTRLSIL.

The chain uses TRBV19 and TRBJ2-7; D unclear. Trimming removed 7 bases at V and 1 base at J, with 11 bases between. The germline gives CDR1 LNHDA, CDR2 SQIVND (reference sequence). The CDR3 is made up of 13 amino acids. The CDR3, as DNA: TGTGCCAGTACTCCGACACATTCCTACGAGCAGTACTTC. This translates into CASTPTHSYEQYF. Filled out from reference TRBV19 and TRBJ2-7, the complete variable domain reads DGGITQSPKYLFRKEGQNVTLSCEQNLNHDAMYWYRQDPGQGLRLIYYSQIVNDFQKGDIAEGYSVSREKKESFPLTVTSAQKNPTAFYLCASTPTHSYEQYFGPGTRLTVT.

The V and J genes are TRBV7-9 and TRBJ1-3; D is ambiguous. The CDR3 is 15 amino acids. V was clipped by 1 base and J by 5 bases, with 12 bases between them. Per germline, CDR1 SEHNR and CDR2 FQNEAQ (reference sequence). The CDR3 loop is CASSLGLISRNTIYF. The CDR3 bases are TGTGCCAGCAGCTTAGGGCTCATATCGAGAAACACCATATATTTT.

V gene TRBV6-1 combines with J gene TRBJ2-1, with 9 bases lining up with TRBD2. V lost 2 bases and J lost 9; bases outside the gene matches: 11. The CDR3 is 16 residues long. CDR1 and CDR2 from the germline V gene are MNHNS and SASEGT. The CDR3 coding sequence is TGTGCCAGCAGTGAATTAGATCTAGCGGGGAAAGGTGAGCAGTTCTTC. Its translation: CASSELDLAGKGEQFF.

V usage is TRBV6-5 and J usage is TRBJ1-1, with unresolved D. V was clipped by 2 bases and J by 2 bases, with 9 bases between them. CDR1 and CDR2 (germline): MNHEY, SVGAGI. CDR3 length: 14 residues. Here the CDR3 DNA reads TGTGCCAGCAGTTACGAGGGAATCAACACTGAAGCTTTCTTT. It encodes CASSYEGINTEAFF.

The rearrangement links TRBV20-1 to TRBJ1-6, with TRBD1 as a possible D gene (6 bases). Trimming took 3 bases from V and 7 from J, leaving 13 bases between them. Germline V lookup: CDR1 DFQATT, CDR2 SNEGSKA (reference sequence). The CDR3 length is 14 residues. The CDR3 coding sequence is TGCAGTGCTAGTCAGGGGACGAGGAATTCACCCCTCCACTTT. Protein sequence: CSASQGTRNSPLHF.

V usage is TRBV27 and J usage is TRBJ1-5; no clear D gene. The CDR3 has 14 residues. Germline V CDR1 and CDR2: MNHEY, SMNVEV (reference sequence). Trimming pared 1 base from V and 4 bases from J, leaving 8 bases between. The DNA of the CDR3 is TGTGCCAGCAGTTTATTGGGCCAGAATCAGCCCCAGCATTTT. It specifies CASSLLGQNQPQHF.

This clone appeared a single time. The V call is TRBV5-1, the J call TRBJ2-5; D uncertain. Germline V lookup: CDR1 SGHRS, CDR2 YFSETQ. The CDR3 loop spans 13 amino acids. The ends were cut back, 0 bases at V and 7 bases at J, with 10 bases in the middle. DNA for the CDR3: TGCGCCAGCAGCTTGGAGCTATATGGGACCCAGTACTTC. Encoded protein: CASSLELYGTQYF.

The chain combines TRBV7-9 with TRBJ1-2, with D perhaps matching TRBD1 (5 bases). This CDR3 region has 19 residues. Trimming removed 0 bases at V and 2 bases at J, with 22 bases between. CDR1 is SEHNR and CDR2 is FQNEAQ in the germline V gene (reference sequence). CDR3: CASSLAPTHAPDSNYGYTF. CDR3 nucleotides: TGTGCCAGCAGCTTAGCTCCAACGCACGCACCCGACAGCAACTATGGCTACACCTTC.